The rows below give T cell receptor beta chains drawn from one sample of a study of blood T cell repertoires in COVID-19. The repertoire was sequenced with immunoSEQ multiplex PCR; TCRdb's copy has only in-frame clones and lacks some. The repertoire holds about 160,000 clones, with more than 65% as singletons. Sequences were obtained from PBMCs or T cells enriched from blood (not recorded which). These TCRs come from a woman aged 40 to 55 with acute COVID-19. Each CDR3 is given with its conserved first and last residue.

>TRBJ2-2|TRBV19
CASRDRGRNGELFF
>TRBJ2-2|TRBV9
CASRLAVTGELFF
>TRBJ2-1|TRBV5-4
CASTGLAHNEQFF
>TRBJ2-5|TRBV6-4
CASIEGTSGSRKFEKETQYF
>TRBJ2-1|TRBV27
CASSLAGGEQFF
>TRBJ1-6|TRBV28
CASSRFGQGYLSYNSPLHF
>TRBJ1-2|TRBV7-9
CASSYTTEHGYTF
>TRBJ1-2|TRBV6-6
CASSATSGQVNYGYTF
>TRBJ1-2|TRBV4-2
CASSQGQGAGGYGYTF
>TRBJ1-6|TRBV19
CASSIAGRVSPLHF
>TRBJ1-1|TRBV18
CASSPPGGWTGTEAFF
>TRBJ2-1|TRBV19
CASSTQPGLKSNEQFF
>TRBJ1-5|TRBV19
CASSIDATGAASSNQPQHF
>TRBJ2-2|TRBV7-9
CASSSRYTGELFF
>TRBJ1-2|TRBV30
CAWSPRLNYGYTF
>TRBJ1-4|TRBV3-1/TRBV3-2
CASSQNRGEKLFF
>TRBJ1-5|TRBV19
CASSGGTGGRSNQPQHF
>TRBJ2-1|TRBV18
CASSPGLAGGLGEQFF
>TRBJ2-7|TRBV6-2/TRBV6-3
CASSSIRGAREQYF
>TRBJ1-2|TRBV4-2
CASSVEGTGPGYGYTF
>TRBJ2-3|TRBV3-1/TRBV3-2
CASSQRGADTQYF
>TRBJ1-1|TRBV28
CASSSRAGTEAFF
>TRBJ1-1|TRBV24-1
CATSEQTGTEAFF
>TRBJ2-3|TRBV15
CATSRDGAGGVADTQYF
>TRBJ2-5|TRBV11-2
CASSLRASAQETQYF
>TRBJ2-6|TRBV7-2
CASSLVSRGRFTGANVLTF
>TRBJ2-1|TRBV4-1
CASSQVQGLKFF
>TRBJ2-1|TRBV14
CASSQKALGLAGYNEQFF